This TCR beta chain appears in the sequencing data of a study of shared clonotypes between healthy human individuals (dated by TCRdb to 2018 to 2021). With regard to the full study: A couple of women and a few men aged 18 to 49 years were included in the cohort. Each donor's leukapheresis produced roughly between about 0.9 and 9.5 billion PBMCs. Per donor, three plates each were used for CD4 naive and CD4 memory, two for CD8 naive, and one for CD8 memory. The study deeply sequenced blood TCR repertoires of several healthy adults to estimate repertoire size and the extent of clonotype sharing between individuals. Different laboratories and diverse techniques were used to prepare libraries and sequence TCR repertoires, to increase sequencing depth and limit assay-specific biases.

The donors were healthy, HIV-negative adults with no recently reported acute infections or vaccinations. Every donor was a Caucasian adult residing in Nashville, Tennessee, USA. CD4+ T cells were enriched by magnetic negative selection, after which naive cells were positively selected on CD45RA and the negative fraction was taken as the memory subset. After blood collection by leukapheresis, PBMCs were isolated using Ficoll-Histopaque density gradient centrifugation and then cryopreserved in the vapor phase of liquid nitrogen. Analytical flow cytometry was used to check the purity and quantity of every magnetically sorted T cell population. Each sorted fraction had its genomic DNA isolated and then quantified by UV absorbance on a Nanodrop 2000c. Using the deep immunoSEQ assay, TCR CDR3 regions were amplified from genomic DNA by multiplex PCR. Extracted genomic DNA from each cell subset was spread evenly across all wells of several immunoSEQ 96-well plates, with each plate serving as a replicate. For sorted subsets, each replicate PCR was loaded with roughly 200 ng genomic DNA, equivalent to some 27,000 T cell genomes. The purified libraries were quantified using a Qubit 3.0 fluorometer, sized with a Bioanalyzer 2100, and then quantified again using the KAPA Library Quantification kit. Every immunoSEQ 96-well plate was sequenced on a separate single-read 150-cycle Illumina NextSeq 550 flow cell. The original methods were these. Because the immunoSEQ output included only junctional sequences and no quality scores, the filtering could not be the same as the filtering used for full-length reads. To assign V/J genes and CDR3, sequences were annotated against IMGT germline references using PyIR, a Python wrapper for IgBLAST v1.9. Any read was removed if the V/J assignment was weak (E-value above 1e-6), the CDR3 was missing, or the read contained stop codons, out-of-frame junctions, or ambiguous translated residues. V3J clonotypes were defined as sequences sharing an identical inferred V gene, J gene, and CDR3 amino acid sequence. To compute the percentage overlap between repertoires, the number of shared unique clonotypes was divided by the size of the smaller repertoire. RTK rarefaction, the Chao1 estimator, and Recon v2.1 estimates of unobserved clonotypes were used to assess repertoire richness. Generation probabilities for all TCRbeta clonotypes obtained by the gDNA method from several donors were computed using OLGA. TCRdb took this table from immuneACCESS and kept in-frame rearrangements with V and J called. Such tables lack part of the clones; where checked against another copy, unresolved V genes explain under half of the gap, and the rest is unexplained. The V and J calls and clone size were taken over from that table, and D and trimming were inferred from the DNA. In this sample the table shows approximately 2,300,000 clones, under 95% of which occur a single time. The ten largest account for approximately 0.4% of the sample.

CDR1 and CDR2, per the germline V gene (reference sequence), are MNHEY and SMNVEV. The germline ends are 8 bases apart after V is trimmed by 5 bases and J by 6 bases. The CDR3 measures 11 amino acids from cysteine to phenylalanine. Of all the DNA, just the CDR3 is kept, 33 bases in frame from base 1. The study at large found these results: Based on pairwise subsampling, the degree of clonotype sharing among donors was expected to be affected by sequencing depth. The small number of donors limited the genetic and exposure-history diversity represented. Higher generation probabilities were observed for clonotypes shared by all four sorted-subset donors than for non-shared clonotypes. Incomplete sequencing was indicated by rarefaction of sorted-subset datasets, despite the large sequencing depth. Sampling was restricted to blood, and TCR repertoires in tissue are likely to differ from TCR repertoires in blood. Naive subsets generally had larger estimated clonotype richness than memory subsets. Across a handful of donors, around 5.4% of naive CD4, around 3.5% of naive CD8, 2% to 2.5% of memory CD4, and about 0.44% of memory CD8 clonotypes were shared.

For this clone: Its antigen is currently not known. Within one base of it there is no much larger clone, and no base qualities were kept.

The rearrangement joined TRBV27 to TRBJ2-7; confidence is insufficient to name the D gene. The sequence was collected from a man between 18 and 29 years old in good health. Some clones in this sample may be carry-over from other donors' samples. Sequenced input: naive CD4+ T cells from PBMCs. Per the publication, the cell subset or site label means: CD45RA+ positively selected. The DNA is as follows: TGTGCCAGCAGTGGGTACGGCGAGCAGTACTTC. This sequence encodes CASSGYGEQYF.